The rows below give T cell receptor beta chains drawn from one sample of a study of OX40 agonist ivuxolimab in advanced cancers. Clones were sequenced by immunoSEQ multiplex PCR, and TCRdb holds only the in-frame ones, with some missing. The sample lists 45,000 to 50,000 clones, about nine tenths occurring once. Sequences were derived from CD4+ or CD8+ T cells sorted from blood, sampled in a trial of the OX40 agonist ivuxolimab. These receptors all stem from an adult with an advanced solid tumor such as melanoma, head and neck, liver or kidney cancer. The CDR3 runs from the conserved cysteine through the conserved F or W. D genes are given only for firm matches. Clone size is shown for a subset of rows, as once, few, many or a class of expanded clone.

clone size	V gene	D gene	J gene	CDR3 protein	CDR3 DNA
.	TRBV5-8	TRBD2	TRBJ2-1	CAITTSGDGINEQFF	TGTGCCATTACGACTAGCGGGGATGGGATCAATGAGCAGTTCTTC
.	TRBV7-8	.	TRBJ2-2	CASSSVSLRVDEGTGELFF	TGTGCCAGCAGCTCAGTATCCCTCAGGGTGGATGAGGGCACCGGGGAGCTGTTTTTT
.	TRBV4-1	.	TRBJ1-5	CASSHTYSNQPQHF	TGCGCCAGCAGTCACACTTATAGCAATCAGCCCCAGCATTTT
once	TRBV4-1	TRBD1	TRBJ2-7	CASSQSRGLSYEQYF	TGCGCCAGCAGCCAATCAAGGGGGCTATCCTACGAGCAGTACTTC
once	TRBV7-9	.	TRBJ2-7	CASSLAIGLREQYF	TGTGCCAGCAGCCTGGCTATTGGACTACGCGAGCAGTACTTC
.	TRBV2	.	TRBJ2-1	CAIRIVGEQFF	TGTGCCATCCGGATAGTGGGTGAGCAGTTCTTC
.	TRBV13	TRBD2	TRBJ2-3	CASSSRGINTDTQYF	TGTGCCAGCAGCTCGCGGGGGATTAACACAGATACGCAGTATTTT
.	TRBV11-2	TRBD2	TRBJ2-7	CASSSGAVYEQYF	TGTGCCAGCAGCAGCGGGGCGGTCTACGAGCAGTACTTC
.	TRBV28	TRBD2	TRBJ2-7	CASSFLSGRAGRSYEQYF	TGTGCCAGCAGTTTCCTTAGCGGGAGGGCAGGGAGATCCTACGAGCAGTACTTC
.	TRBV15	.	TRBJ1-4	CATSKVGDEKLFF	TGTGCCACCAGCAAAGTGGGAGATGAAAAACTGTTTTTT
.	TRBV28	.	TRBJ2-3	CASSLGEPQYF	TGTGCCAGCAGTTTAGGGGAGCCCCAGTATTTT
.	TRBV23-1	.	TRBJ2-7	CANQSGEESTNYEQYF	TGCGCCAACCAGTCAGGGGAGGAGTCCACCAACTACGAGCAGTACTTC
.	TRBV7-8	TRBD2	TRBJ2-2	CASSAGGFFTGELFF	TGTGCCAGCAGCGCGGGAGGCTTCTTCACCGGGGAGCTGTTTTTT
.	TRBV30	.	TRBJ1-4	CAWTPDGTNEKLFF	TGTGCCTGGACTCCGGACGGAACTAATGAAAAACTGTTTTTT
once	TRBV27	.	TRBJ2-3	CASSHKPGPLSPTDTQYF	TGTGCCAGCAGTCATAAACCGGGACCCCTATCGCCGACAGATACGCAGTATTTT
.	TRBV13	TRBD1	TRBJ1-4	CASRSSGTEKKLFF	TGTGCCAGCAGGTCGTCCGGGACAGAAAAAAAACTGTTTTTT
once	TRBV19	TRBD1	TRBJ2-1	CASSVADRGHNEQFF	TGTGCCAGTAGTGTAGCCGACAGGGGCCACAATGAGCAGTTCTTC
.	TRBV5-1	TRBD1	TRBJ2-7	CASSLGQGDSYEQYF	TGCGCCAGCAGCTTGGGACAGGGAGACTCCTACGAGCAGTACTTC
.	TRBV28	TRBD1	TRBJ2-7	CASSPTGTVYEQYF	TGTGCCAGCAGTCCGACCGGGACAGTCTACGAGCAGTACTTC
once	TRBV27	TRBD2	TRBJ2-7	CASSPGLAGSVDEQYF	TGTGCCAGCAGCCCAGGACTAGCGGGGTCCGTGGACGAGCAGTACTTC
.	TRBV5-1	.	TRBJ2-3	CASRGTVSDTQYF	TGCGCCAGCAGGGGGACGGTGTCGGATACGCAGTATTTT
.	TRBV6-6	.	TRBJ2-7	CASSYSVYEQYF	TGTGCCAGCAGTTACTCCGTCTACGAGCAGTACTTC
.	TRBV6-1	TRBD1	TRBJ1-5	CASSLDRGANQPQHF	TGTGCCAGCAGTTTGGACAGGGGAGCCAATCAGCCCCAGCATTTT
.	TRBV10-3	.	TRBJ2-7	CAISDAGGSYEQYF	TGTGCCATCAGTGACGCCGGGGGCTCCTACGAGCAGTACTTC
.	TRBV6-1	.	TRBJ2-1	CASRGTFSEFF	TGTGCCAGCAGAGGCACTTTTTCGGAGTTCTTC
.	TRBV6-5	TRBD1	TRBJ2-7	CASSSGGSYEQYF	TGTGCCAGCTCGTCAGGGGGTTCCTACGAGCAGTACTTC
.	TRBV5-6	.	TRBJ2-7	CASSLWHYEQYF	TGTGCCAGCAGCTTGTGGCACTACGAGCAGTACTTC
.	TRBV19	TRBD2	TRBJ2-2	CASSIDLAGVLSGELFF	TGTGCCAGTAGTATAGATCTTGCGGGAGTGTTGTCCGGGGAGCTGTTTTTT
.	TRBV10-3	.	TRBJ2-5	CAAGTANQETQYF	TGTGCCGCGGGGACTGCCAACCAAGAGACCCAGTACTTC
once	TRBV15	TRBD2	TRBJ2-3	CATSRFQTSAPTDTQYF	TGTGCCACCAGCAGATTCCAAACTAGCGCTCCCACAGATACGCAGTATTTT
.	TRBV5-1	TRBD1	TRBJ2-7	CASSGTGTYEQYF	TGCGCCAGCTCCGGGACAGGGACCTACGAGCAGTACTTC
.	TRBV28	.	TRBJ1-4	CASSLYQGPSNEKLFF	TGTGCCAGCAGTTTATACCAGGGCCCTTCTAATGAAAAACTGTTTTTT
.	TRBV15	TRBD2	TRBJ2-1	CATSRERGGYNEQFF	TGTGCCACCAGCAGGGAACGGGGGGGTTACAATGAGCAGTTCTTC
.	TRBV2	TRBD2	TRBJ2-3	CASLMPPSGSRLTDTQYF	TGTGCCAGCCTCATGCCCCCAAGCGGGAGTAGACTAACAGATACGCAGTATTTT
.	TRBV19	.	TRBJ1-1	CASARGLTEAFF	TGTGCCAGCGCTCGTGGATTGACTGAAGCTTTCTTT
.	TRBV4-2	TRBD2	TRBJ2-7	CASSQESSGGSTYEQYF	TGTGCCAGCAGCCAAGAGTCTAGCGGGGGGTCAACCTACGAGCAGTACTTC
once	TRBV29-1	TRBD1	TRBJ2-2	CSVDIRGQANTGELFF	TGCAGCGTTGATATTAGGGGACAGGCGAACACCGGGGAGCTGTTTTTT
once	TRBV11-2	TRBD2	TRBJ2-4	CASSGTSGGSIQYF	TGTGCCAGCAGTGGGACTAGCGGGGGAAGCATTCAGTACTTC
few	TRBV5-4	.	TRBJ2-2	CASSLPGGINTGELFF	TGTGCCAGCAGCCTCCCCGGGGGAATCAACACCGGGGAGCTGTTTTTT
once	TRBV28	TRBD1	TRBJ2-7	CASSTDRLGEQYF	TGTGCCAGCAGTACGGACAGGCTAGGTGAGCAGTACTTC
.	TRBV13	.	TRBJ2-5	CASSLTRGETQYF	TGTGCCAGCAGCTTAACCAGGGGCGAGACCCAGTACTTC
.	TRBV5-6	.	TRBJ1-1	CASSLGDTEAFF	TGTGCCAGCAGCTTGGGGGACACTGAAGCTTTCTTT
.	TRBV7-9	TRBD1	TRBJ2-6	CASSSLDRPSGANVLTF	TGTGCCAGCAGCTCCCTGGACAGGCCCTCTGGGGCCAACGTCCTGACTTTC
.	TRBV28	TRBD2	TRBJ2-4	CASSFGTSGSGNIQYF	TGTGCCAGCAGTTTCGGTACTAGCGGGAGTGGGAACATTCAGTACTTC
.	TRBV28	.	TRBJ2-5	CASSLLSDQETQYF	TGTGCCAGCAGTTTATTAAGTGACCAAGAGACCCAGTACTTC
.	TRBV28	TRBD2	TRBJ2-7	CASSSLAGFEQYF	TGTGCCAGCAGTTCATTAGCGGGATTCGAGCAGTACTTC
.	TRBV6-1	.	TRBJ2-1	CASSAWLLSSYNEQFF	TGTGCCAGCAGTGCCTGGCTCTTGAGCTCCTACAATGAGCAGTTCTTC
.	TRBV28	TRBD1	TRBJ2-7	CASSSRTGGNEQYF	TGTGCCAGCAGTTCCCGGACAGGGGGAAACGAGCAGTACTTC
.	TRBV25-1	.	TRBJ2-5	CASSSANQETQYF	TGTGCCAGCAGTAGTGCGAACCAAGAGACCCAGTACTTC
.	TRBV7-9	TRBD2	TRBJ2-7	CASSWGTSASSEQYF	TGTGCCAGCAGCTGGGGGACTAGCGCGTCGAGCGAGCAGTACTTC
.	TRBV15	.	TRBJ2-7	CATSAGGGSYEQYF	TGTGCCACCTCCGCAGGGGGAGGTTCTTACGAGCAGTACTTC
.	TRBV5-6	.	TRBJ1-3	CASAPSGGRSGNTIYF	TGTGCCAGCGCTCCCTCGGGGGGGAGATCCGGAAACACCATATATTTT